These T cell receptor beta chains were read from a single sample in a study of Ad26.COV2.S vaccination and SARS-CoV-2 variants. Sequencing was performed with immunoSEQ multiplex PCR; in TCRdb, only in-frame clones are kept and a portion is missing. The profile shows roughly 380,000 clones, 92% of them singletons. Sequencing used peripheral blood, obtained after recovery from COVID-19. The receptors shown here come from a human donor who had recovered from COVID-19. Each CDR3 is given with its conserved first and last residue. Each record gives: V gene, D gene, J gene, clone size, CDR3 DNA, CDR3 protein. D genes are given only for firm matches. A row's size may be missing; if present it is once, few, many or a size class.

>TRBV9|.|TRBJ1-1|once
TGTGCCAGCAGCGTAGCTCACGGGAACACTGAAGCTTTCTTT
CASSVAHGNTEAFF
>TRBV5-1|TRBD1|TRBJ2-5|.
TGCGCCAGCAGCTTGTCCAGCAGGGGGCAAGAGACCCAGTACTTC
CASSLSSRGQETQYF
>TRBV15|.|TRBJ1-6|.
TGTGCCACCAGCAGAGAAAGGGGAACGGAGCCCCTCCACTTT
CATSRERGTEPLHF
>TRBV10-3|.|TRBJ2-6|.
TGTGCCATCGGAACCCCAGCGGGGGCCAACGTCCTGACTTTC
CAIGTPAGANVLTF
>TRBV29-1|.|TRBJ1-2|.
TGCAGCGTCCGCAAACAGGGAACCATCGATAACTATGGCTACACCTTC
CSVRKQGTIDNYGYTF
>TRBV5-1|.|TRBJ2-1|.
TGCGCCAGCAGCTTGGGACAGGAAAGCTCCTACAATGAGCAGTTCTTC
CASSLGQESSYNEQFF
>TRBV5-1|.|TRBJ2-6|.
TGCGCCAGCAGCTTGACAACTGGGGCCAACGTCCTGACTTTC
CASSLTTGANVLTF
>TRBV21-1|.|TRBJ2-7|.
TGTGCCAGCAGCAAGCCAGGCTTCTACGAGCAGTACTTC
CASSKPGFYEQYF
>TRBV18|.|TRBJ2-7|.
TGTGCCAGCTCCAGGGAAAGAGGCTCCTACGAGCAGTACTTC
CASSRERGSYEQYF
>TRBV2|TRBD1|TRBJ1-1|.
TGTGCCAGCTTACAGGGGAGAGCTGAAGCTTTCTTT
CASLQGRAEAFF
>TRBV7-9|.|TRBJ1-1|.
TGTGCCAGCAGCCAGAACACTGAAGCTTTCTTT
CASSQNTEAFF